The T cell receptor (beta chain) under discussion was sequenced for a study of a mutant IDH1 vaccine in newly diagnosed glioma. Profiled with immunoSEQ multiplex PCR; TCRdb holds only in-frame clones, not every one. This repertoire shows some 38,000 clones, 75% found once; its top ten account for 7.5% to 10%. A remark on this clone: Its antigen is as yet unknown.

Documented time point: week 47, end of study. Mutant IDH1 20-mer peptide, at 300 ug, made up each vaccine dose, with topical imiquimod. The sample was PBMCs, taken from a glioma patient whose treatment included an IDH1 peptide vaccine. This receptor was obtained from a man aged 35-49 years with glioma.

The CDR3 spells CASSLAPLSGELFF. CDR3 in DNA: TGCGCCAGCAGCTTGGCCCCATTATCCGGGGAGCTGTTTTTT. The V gene is TRBV5-1, the J gene TRBJ2-2; D unresolved. The CDR3 loop spans 14 amino acids. Per germline, CDR1 SGHRS and CDR2 YFSETQ. V lost 0 bases to trimming and J lost 6 bases, with 9 bases between them.